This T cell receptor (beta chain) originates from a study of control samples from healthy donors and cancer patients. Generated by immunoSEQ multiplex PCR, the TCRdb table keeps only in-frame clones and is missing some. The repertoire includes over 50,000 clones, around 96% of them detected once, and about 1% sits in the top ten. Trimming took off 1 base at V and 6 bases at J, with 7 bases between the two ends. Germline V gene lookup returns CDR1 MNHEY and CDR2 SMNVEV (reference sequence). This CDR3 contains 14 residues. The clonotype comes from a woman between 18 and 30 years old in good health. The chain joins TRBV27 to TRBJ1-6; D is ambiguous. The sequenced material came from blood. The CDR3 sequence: CASSLFGVNSPLHF. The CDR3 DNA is TGTGCCAGCAGTTTATTTGGGGTTAATTCACCCCTCCACTTT.